Listed below are T cell receptor beta chains from one sample, sequenced in a study of cytomegalovirus exposure and HLA in healthy donors. Produced via immunoSEQ multiplex PCR; TCRdb's table is partial and in-frame only. Here the sample spans roughly 100,000 clones, 76% being singletons. Sequenced sample: PBMCs. The receptors here all came from a woman between 18 and 30 years old in good health and CMV-seropositive. Each CDR3 is given with its conserved first and last residue. The order of the fields is clone size, V gene, D gene, J gene, CDR3 protein, CDR3 DNA. D genes are given only for firm matches. Size is stated for part of the rows, as once, few or many counts, or as a class when the clone is expanded.

NA,TRBV15,NA,TRBJ1-2,CATSSYRAGGYTF,TGTGCCACCAGCAGCTACAGGGCTGGCGGCTACACCTTC
NA,TRBV28,TRBD1,TRBJ1-1,CASSSSGQGKTEAFF,TGTGCCAGCAGTTCCTCGGGACAGGGGAAGACTGAAGCTTTCTTT
few,TRBV7-9,NA,TRBJ2-7,CASSSNIYEQYF,TGTGCCAGCAGCTCAAACATCTACGAGCAGTACTTC
NA,TRBV7-9,NA,TRBJ2-5,CASSSVSTQETQYF,TGTGCCAGCAGCTCCGTGAGCACCCAAGAGACCCAGTACTTC
NA,TRBV13,NA,TRBJ1-4,CASSQGSGREKLFF,TGTGCCAGCAGCCAGGGGAGTGGCCGAGAAAAACTGTTTTTT
few,TRBV12-5,NA,TRBJ2-1,CASGLAQGYINEQFF,TGTGCTAGTGGTTTGGCCCAGGGCTATATCAATGAGCAGTTCTTC
few,TRBV6-6,NA,TRBJ1-2,CASSPPQGADGYTF,TGTGCCAGCAGCCCACCACAGGGCGCGGATGGCTACACCTTC
NA,TRBV18,NA,TRBJ2-5,CASSPASVETQYF,TGTGCCAGCTCACCAGCTAGCGTAGAGACCCAGTACTTC
NA,TRBV5-6,NA,TRBJ1-6,CASKDAGFTASSPLHF,TGTGCCAGCAAGGACGCGGGATTTACGGCCAGTTCACCCCTCCACTTT
NA,TRBV23-1,NA,TRBJ1-6,CASSQSCSVNQTLHF,TGCGCCAGCAGTCAATCTTGTTCGGTCAACCAAACCCTCCACTTT
NA,TRBV5-1,NA,TRBJ1-4,CASSLRGRANEKLFF,TGCGCCAGCAGCTTGAGGGGTAGGGCTAATGAAAAACTGTTTTTT
NA,TRBV29-1,TRBD1,TRBJ1-5,CSVGGGRGNQPQHF,TGCAGCGTTGGAGGGGGCCGTGGCAATCAGCCCCAGCATTTT
NA,TRBV6-1,TRBD2,TRBJ2-1,CASSPLLAGSNEQFF,TGTGCCAGCAGTCCCCTGCTAGCGGGGTCGAATGAGCAGTTCTTC
once,TRBV7-9,NA,TRBJ2-3,CASSLAQDWLTQYF,TGTGCCAGCAGCTTAGCCCAGGACTGGTTAACGCAGTATTTT
NA,TRBV5-4,TRBD1,TRBJ1-3,CASSTWDSTYSGNTIYF,TGTGCCAGCAGCACGTGGGACAGCACTTACTCTGGAAACACCATATATTTT
NA,TRBV28,TRBD1,TRBJ1-5,CASSPGQGGSSNQPQHF,TGTGCCAGCAGTCCGGGACAGGGAGGAAGTAGCAATCAGCCCCAGCATTTT
NA,TRBV2,NA,TRBJ2-1,CASLLQTSPYNEQFF,TGTGCCAGCCTCCTGCAGACTAGTCCCTACAATGAGCAGTTCTTC
NA,TRBV6-1,NA,TRBJ2-3,CASSDSDTQYF,TGTGCCAGCAGCGATAGTGATACGCAGTATTTT
few,TRBV2,TRBD1,TRBJ1-2,CASSGGQGKALYGYTF,TGTGCCAGCAGTGGAGGACAGGGGAAGGCCCTCTATGGCTACACCTTC
NA,TRBV6-1,NA,TRBJ2-7,CASRGLGAYEQYF,TGTGCCAGCAGGGGGCTCGGAGCATACGAGCAGTACTTC
NA,TRBV28,NA,TRBJ1-5,CASTLRGGVYQPQHF,TGTGCCAGCACCCTTAGGGGGGGGGTTTATCAGCCCCAGCATTTT
NA,TRBV5-1,NA,TRBJ2-5,CASSLMTDQETQYF,TGCGCCAGCAGCCTAATGACAGACCAAGAGACCCAGTACTTC
NA,TRBV28,NA,TRBJ1-2,CATYRVGYTF,TGTGCCACCTACAGGGTTGGCTACACCTTC
NA,TRBV4-3,TRBD2,TRBJ2-1,CASSQSRTSGRSSRCEQFF,TGCGCCAGCAGCCAATCCCGGACTAGCGGGAGATCCTCGAGGTGTGAGCAGTTCTTC
NA,TRBV7-9,NA,TRBJ2-7,CASSLSQVYEQYF,TGTGCCAGCAGCTTATCACAGGTATACGAGCAGTACTTC
NA,TRBV6-1,TRBD2,TRBJ2-3,CASSASSGLESDTQYF,TGTGCCAGCAGTGCCTCCTCGGGACTAGAATCAGATACGCAGTATTTT
NA,TRBV27,TRBD1,TRBJ2-7,CASSSRTGDGYEQYF,TGTGCCAGCAGTTCACGGACAGGGGACGGCTACGAGCAGTACTTC
NA,TRBV5-1,TRBD2,TRBJ2-1,CASSWGRSGGANEQFF,TGCGCCAGCAGCTGGGGTAGAAGCGGGGGGGCTAATGAGCAGTTCTTC
NA,TRBV11-2,NA,TRBJ1-5,CASSLVSDQPQHF,TGTGCCAGCAGCTTAGTTTCAGATCAGCCCCAGCATTTT
once,TRBV9,TRBD1,TRBJ2-1,CASSASGTGSMDEQFF,TGTGCCAGCAGCGCCTCCGGGACAGGGTCGATGGATGAGCAGTTCTTC
few,TRBV6-1,TRBD1,TRBJ1-2,CASSPGTGLYYGYTF,TGTGCCAGCAGCCCCGGGACAGGGCTTTACTATGGCTACACCTTC
NA,TRBV19,NA,TRBJ1-2,CASSIGGTSRGYTF,TGTGCCAGTAGTATAGGTGGGACATCCCGTGGCTACACCTTT
NA,TRBV4-2,NA,TRBJ1-5,CASSQKGGNQPQHF,TGTGCCAGCAGCCAAAAGGGGGGCAATCAGCCCCAGCATTTT
NA,TRBV19,NA,TRBJ2-7,CASSWGVPGDYREQYF,TGTGCCAGTAGTTGGGGCGTGCCGGGGGATTATAGAGAGCAGTACTTC
NA,TRBV11-2,NA,TRBJ1-5,CASSSRTYSNQPQHF,TGTGCCAGCAGCTCCCGGACATATAGCAATCAGCCCCAGCATTTT
NA,TRBV5-1,NA,TRBJ1-1,CASSYMTDMNTEAFF,TGCGCCAGCAGCTACATGACAGACATGAACACTGAAGCTTTCTTT
few,TRBV6-6,TRBD2,TRBJ2-7,CASSYGGTSGNYEQYF,TGTGCCAGCAGTTACGGGGGGACTAGCGGGAACTACGAGCAGTACTTC
few,TRBV4-2,TRBD2,TRBJ2-5,CASSQAGTSGPTQYF,TGTGCCAGCAGCCAAGCCGGGACTAGTGGCCCGACCCAGTACTTC
few,TRBV28,TRBD2,TRBJ2-2,CASSFPGGGTGELFF,TGTGCCAGCAGTTTTCCGGGAGGAGGTACCGGGGAGCTGTTTTTT
NA,TRBV15,TRBD1,TRBJ2-3,CATSSRDRGGADTQYF,TGTGCCACCAGCAGTAGGGACAGGGGTGGGGCAGATACGCAGTATTTT
NA,TRBV30,TRBD2,TRBJ2-7,CAWSALLAGGYEQYF,TGTGCCTGGAGTGCCCTACTAGCGGGGGGATACGAGCAGTACTTC
NA,TRBV4-1,TRBD2,TRBJ2-6,CASSQEKASGLGSGANVLTF,TGCGCCAGCAGCCAAGAGAAGGCTAGCGGGTTGGGCTCTGGGGCCAACGTCCTGACTTTC
NA,TRBV5-4,NA,TRBJ1-1,CASSLGGSRNTEAFF,TGTGCCAGCAGCTTAGGAGGCTCAAGGAACACTGAAGCTTTCTTT
NA,TRBV4-3,TRBD1,TRBJ2-5,CASSQGQGRQETQYF,TGCGCCAGCAGCCAGGGACAGGGGCGGCAAGAGACCCAGTACTTC
NA,TRBV27,NA,TRBJ2-7,CASSLSLLYGVGEQYF,TGTGCCAGCAGTTTATCGCTGCTGTACGGGGTTGGCGAGCAGTACTTC